These 29 T cell receptor beta chains originate from one sample sequenced in a study of T cell responses to AZD1222 COVID-19 vaccine. Sequencing was performed with immunoSEQ multiplex PCR; in TCRdb, only in-frame clones are kept and a portion is missing. The sample lists 100,000 or so clones; around 94% were seen once. The input for sequencing was peripheral blood, taken on day 0 of AZD1222 vaccination. The receptors shown here come from an adult in good health.

The V call is TRBV27, the J call TRBJ2-7; no definite D call. CDR3 length equals 16 residues. The V end lost 4 bases, the J end lost 3 bases, and 19 bases lay between the germline ends. Per the germline V gene, CDR1 is MNHEY and CDR2 is SMNVEV (reference sequence). This CDR3 is CASSSQPAELGYEQYF. The CDR3, as DNA: TGTGCCAGCAGTTCCCAACCAGCAGAGCTGGGCTACGAGCAGTACTTC.

The V gene is TRBV2, the J gene TRBJ2-1, with D possibly matching TRBD1 (5 bases). The CDR3 is 11 residues long. V was trimmed by 6 bases and J by 8 bases, leaving 8 bases between them. The germline CDR1 and CDR2 sequences are SNHLY and FYNNEI. The CDR3 DNA follows: TGTGCCAGCAGCCAGGGCTATGAGCAGTTCTTC. Translated, it gives CASSQGYEQFF.

The CDR3: CAISGGLTSNQPQHF. CDR3 DNA: TGTGCCATCAGCGGGGGTCTGACTAGCAATCAGCCCCAGCATTTT. The gene calls are TRBV10-3 and TRBJ1-5; D is perhaps TRBD1 (5 bases). The CDR3 sequence is 15 residues long. V lost 6 bases and J 0 bases, leaving 12 bases between the germline ends. Germline CDR1 reads ENHRY; CDR2 reads SYGVKD.

CDR3 nucleotides: TGTGCCAGCAGCCAAGATCGGAAACTGCCCTTTCGGTATGGCTACACCTTC. Protein product: CASSQDRKLPFRYGYTF. The V and J genes are TRBV3-1 (or the pseudogene TRBV3-2) and TRBJ1-2; D gene uncertain. This CDR3 comprises 17 residues. The germline V and J ends were trimmed by 0 bases and 5 bases, with 19 bases remaining between them. Germline lookup yields CDR1 LGHDT and CDR2 YNNKEL (reference sequence).

This rearrangement joins TRBV7-2 to TRBJ2-3; D possibly corresponds to TRBD2 (6 bases). Germline CDR1 and CDR2: SGHTA and FQGNSA. This CDR3 is built from 16 residues. DNA of the CDR3: TGTGCAAGCGGTGGGGGGACCTTATATAGCACAGATACGCAGTATTTT. Translating gives CASGGGTLYSTDTQYF. Supplemented by reference TRBV7-2 and TRBJ2-3, the full variable domain reads GAGVSQSPSNKVTEKGKDVELRCDPISGHTALYWYRQSLGQGLEFLIYFQGNSAPDKSGLPSDRFSAERTGGSVSTLTIQRTQQEDSAVYLCASGGGTLYSTDTQYFGPGTRLTVL.

The chain carries TRBV19 and TRBJ1-2, with no clear D. This CDR3 has 14 amino acids. The V and J ends lost 3 bases and 6 bases respectively, with 14 bases between them. From germline, CDR1 is LNHDA and CDR2 SQIVND (reference sequence). The CDR3 here is CASSIRRERDGYTF. CDR3 coding DNA: TGTGCCAGTAGTATTCGGAGGGAGCGGGATGGCTACACCTTC.

This sequence joins TRBV5-1 and TRBJ1-1, with TRBD1 matching over 8 bases. CDR3 length: 15 residues. The junction had 5 bases not matched to a gene; V was cut back by 3 bases and J by 1 base. Per the germline V gene, CDR1 is SGHRS and CDR2 is YFSETQ. CDR3 DNA sequence: TGCGCCAGCAGCTCAACAGGGGGTTGGAACACTGAAGCTTTCTTT. It is translated as CASSSTGGWNTEAFF.

The V call is TRBV12-3 or TRBV12-4, the J call TRBJ2-3, with D hard to call. V lost 5 bases and J lost 5, with 5 bases in between. The CDR3 sequence is 11 residues long. CDR3 nucleotides: TGTGCCAGCAGTATCCGAGATACGCAGTATTTT. Translation: CASSIRDTQYF.

This clone was detected once. The chain recombines TRBV2 with TRBJ1-1; 7 bases line up with TRBD1. Germline V gene lookup returns CDR1 SNHLY and CDR2 FYNNEI. The ends lost 5 bases at V and 0 bases at J; junction bases unmatched: 3. The CDR3 has 14 residues. The CDR3 bases are TGTGCCAGCAGTCTGGACAGGCTGAACACTGAAGCTTTCTTT. It specifies CASSLDRLNTEAFF.

The V gene is TRBV6-5, the J gene TRBJ1-2; 12 bases align to TRBD1. The J segment lost 7 bases and the V segment lost 4 bases, leaving 10 bases of the junction unmatched. The CDR3 spans 16 residues. The germline V gene encodes CDR1 MNHEY and CDR2 SVGAGI. In nucleotides, the CDR3 is TGTGCCAGCAGTTCGATGAGCGGGACAGGGGGCTCTGGCTACACCTTC. Amino acid sequence: CASSSMSGTGGSGYTF.

The sample holds one count of this clone. The DNA of the CDR3 is TGTGCCAGCAGCTTAACGCGGGAGGCCTACAATGAGCAGTTCTTC. Its translation is CASSLTREAYNEQFF. The chain uses TRBV7-3 and TRBJ2-1; TRBD2 aligns across 8 bases. Germline V gene sequence: CDR1 SGHTA, CDR2 FQGTGA. J was trimmed by 2 bases and V by 0 bases; bases with no gene match: 0. This CDR3 contains 15 residues.

This clone showed up just a few times. The chain employs TRBV4-2 and TRBJ1-4, with D possibly matching TRBD1 (6 bases). Trimming pared 1 base from V and 5 bases from J, leaving 14 bases between. Germline V gives CDR1 LGHNA, CDR2 YNFKEQ. This CDR3 comprises 16 residues. The chain's CDR3 is CASSQAVQGRNEKLFF. CDR3 nucleotides: TGTGCCAGCAGCCAAGCCGTTCAGGGGAGGAATGAAAAACTGTTTTTT.

The chain has TRBV11-2 and TRBJ2-7; 7 bases map to TRBD1. With V trimmed by 4 bases and J by 0 bases, 3 bases remained unmatched. This CDR3 has 14 amino acids. Germline V gene lookup returns CDR1 SGHAT and CDR2 FQNNGV. The CDR3 DNA follows: TGTGCCAGCAGCTCACAGGGGATCTCCTACGAGCAGTACTTC. Amino acid sequence: CASSSQGISYEQYF.

This chain joins TRBV14 and TRBJ2-7; 10 bases align to TRBD1. CDR1 is SGHDN, CDR2 FVKESK, per germline. The CDR3 length is 15 residues. Unmatched junction bases numbered 8, after V lost 5 bases and J lost 4 bases. The CDR3 loop reads CASSRWTGGRYEQYF. The CDR3 nucleotides are TGTGCCAGCAGCAGATGGACAGGGGGTAGGTACGAGCAGTACTTC.

This chain joins TRBV19 and TRBJ1-1; the D gene is possibly TRBD1 (5 bases). This CDR3 region has 13 residues. Germline V lookup: CDR1 LNHDA, CDR2 SQIVND (reference sequence). Trimming stripped 5 bases from V and 5 bases from J, with 12 bases between. The CDR3 nucleotides are TGTGCCAGTAGTTTTCAAAGGGGTACTGAAGCTTTCTTT. Translating it yields CASSFQRGTEAFF.

V and J are TRBV5-1 and TRBJ1-6; no reliable D call. CDR1 and CDR2 (germline): SGHRS, YFSETQ. The ends were cut back, 0 bases at V and 6 bases at J, with 7 bases in the middle. The length of the CDR3 is 14 residues. CDR3 DNA: TGCGCCAGCAGCTTGGCCATAGCTAATTCACCCCTCCACTTT. Its protein is CASSLAIANSPLHF.

This clone has just one count. V is TRBV7-2 and J is TRBJ1-2, with D perhaps TRBD1 (5 bases). Germline loops: CDR1 SGHTA, CDR2 FQGNSA. V lost 6 bases to trimming and J lost 4 bases, with 12 bases between them. CDR3 length equals 13 residues. The CDR3 nucleotides are TGTGCCAGCAGACCAACAGGAGTCTATGGCTACACCTTC. Its protein is CASRPTGVYGYTF. The variable domain in full, with the rest retrieved from reference TRBV7-2 and TRBJ1-2, is GAGVSQSPSNKVTEKGKDVELRCDPISGHTALYWYRQSLGQGLEFLIYFQGNSAPDKSGLPSDRFSAERTGGSVSTLTIQRTQQEDSAVYLCASRPTGVYGYTFGSGTRLTVV.

The V and J genes are TRBV7-2 and TRBJ2-7, with 9 bases that match TRBD2. Unmatched junction bases numbered 14, after V lost 5 bases and J lost 3 bases. Germline-derived CDR1 and CDR2 are SGHTA and FQGNSA. This CDR3 comprises 17 residues. CDR3 protein: CASSGGTAGTSIYEQYF. The DNA for the CDR3 is TGTGCCAGCAGCGGAGGGACAGCCGGGACTAGCATCTACGAGCAGTACTTC.

The V gene is TRBV10-2, the J gene TRBJ2-1, with 8 nucleotides matching TRBD2. V lost 6 bases, J lost 0 bases, and 7 bases stayed unmatched. The CDR3 is 16 amino acids. Germline-derived CDR1 and CDR2 are WSHSY and SAAADI. CDR3 bases: TGCGCCAGCAGGGCACCGGGACTAGTCTCCTACAATGAGCAGTTCTTC. Protein product: CASRAPGLVSYNEQFF.

Here the CDR3 DNA reads TGTGCTAGTGGTTTGGTCGGACTAGCGGGGGGGACCGGGGAGCTGTTTTTT. Translated, it gives CASGLVGLAGGTGELFF. J is TRBJ2-2 and V is TRBV12-5; TRBD2 matches 15 bases. Per the germline V gene, CDR1 is LGHNT and CDR2 is FRNRAP. This CDR3 is 17 amino acids long. The junction had 1 base not matched to a gene; V was cut back by 0 bases and J by 5 bases.

J is TRBJ2-1 and V is TRBV6-5; 7 nucleotides match TRBD1. This CDR3 is 13 amino acids long. Germline assignment: CDR1 MNHEY and CDR2 SVGAGI. Trimming at V came to 8 bases and at J to 4 bases, leaving 5 bases not matched to a gene. This CDR3 is CASFRDSYNEQFF. The CDR3 DNA sequence: TGTGCCAGCTTCCGGGACAGTTACAATGAGCAGTTCTTC.

The rearrangement links TRBV18 to TRBJ2-7; the D call may be TRBD1 or TRBD2 (5 bases each). Germline CDR1 is KGHSH and CDR2 is LQKENI. Trimming shortened V by 3 bases and J by 5 bases, and 17 bases separated the two germline ends. The CDR3 sequence is 15 residues long. The CDR3 sequence: CASSPDDRDRNEQYF. DNA for the CDR3: TGTGCCAGCTCACCTGACGACCGGGACCGAAACGAGCAGTACTTC.

The J gene is TRBJ2-3, the V gene TRBV5-1, with D unresolved. Per the germline V gene, CDR1 is SGHRS and CDR2 is YFSETQ. V shed 2 bases and J shed 6 bases, with 19 bases lying between them. The CDR3 has 16 residues. The CDR3 region has the DNA TGCGCCAGCAGCTTTTCTGCCAGAGCTAACGGGGATACGCAGTATTTT. Its translation is CASSFSARANGDTQYF.

This chain joins TRBV11-3 and TRBJ2-5, with a weak D call TRBD1 (5 bases). Deletions cut 1 base from V and 5 bases from J, with 11 bases between. Germline values: CDR1 SGHNT, CDR2 YENEEA. This CDR3 region has 14 residues. The CDR3 loop reads CASSLGGRVETQYF. In nucleotides, the CDR3 is TGTGCCAGCAGCTTAGGGGGCAGGGTGGAGACCCAGTACTTC.

This chain connects TRBV14 to TRBJ2-1; D is unclear. This CDR3 region has 16 residues. V was pared by 2 bases and J by 2 bases, with 13 bases between. CDR1 and CDR2 (germline): SGHDN, FVKESK. The CDR3 here is CASSQYLQEAYNEQFF. The CDR3 nucleotides are TGTGCCAGCAGCCAATATCTCCAGGAAGCCTACAATGAGCAGTTCTTC.

This clone was counted once. This chain joins TRBV28 and TRBJ1-6; D call uncertain. The CDR3 contains 14 residues. V lost 0 bases to trimming and J lost 8 bases, with 8 bases between them. CDR1 MDHEN and CDR2 SYDVKM come from the germline V gene. CDR3 loop: CASSLWTDDSPLHF. CDR3 nucleotide sequence: TGTGCCAGCAGTTTATGGACGGACGATTCACCCCTCCACTTT.

The chain is built from TRBV19 and TRBJ1-3, with D uncertain. Per the germline V gene, CDR1 is LNHDA and CDR2 is SQIVND (reference sequence). CDR3 length: 14 residues. Trimming shortened V by 7 bases and J by 1 base, and 11 bases separated the two germline ends. The CDR3 region is CASNQEFSGNTIYF. Written as DNA, the CDR3 is TGTGCCAGTAACCAGGAGTTTTCTGGAAACACCATATATTTT.

V is TRBV4-3 and J is TRBJ2-7; tentatively, D is TRBD1 (6 bases). The V and J ends lost 4 bases and 3 bases respectively, with 19 bases between them. This CDR3 spans 16 amino acids. The germline CDR1 and CDR2 sequences are LGHNA and YSLEER. This chain's CDR3 is CASSRIAGTPDYEQYF. In nucleotides, the CDR3 is TGCGCCAGCAGCCGCATAGCCGGGACACCAGACTACGAGCAGTACTTC.

V gene TRBV27 combines with J gene TRBJ1-6; D call uncertain. Germline V gene lookup returns CDR1 MNHEY and CDR2 SMNVEV (reference sequence). The V gene lost 2 bases and the J gene lost 13 bases, with 12 bases spanning the gap. This CDR3 has 13 residues. CDR3 sequence (DNA): TGTGCCAGCAGTTTAAGGGCGGCACCGCCCCTCCACTTT. Residues: CASSLRAAPPLHF.